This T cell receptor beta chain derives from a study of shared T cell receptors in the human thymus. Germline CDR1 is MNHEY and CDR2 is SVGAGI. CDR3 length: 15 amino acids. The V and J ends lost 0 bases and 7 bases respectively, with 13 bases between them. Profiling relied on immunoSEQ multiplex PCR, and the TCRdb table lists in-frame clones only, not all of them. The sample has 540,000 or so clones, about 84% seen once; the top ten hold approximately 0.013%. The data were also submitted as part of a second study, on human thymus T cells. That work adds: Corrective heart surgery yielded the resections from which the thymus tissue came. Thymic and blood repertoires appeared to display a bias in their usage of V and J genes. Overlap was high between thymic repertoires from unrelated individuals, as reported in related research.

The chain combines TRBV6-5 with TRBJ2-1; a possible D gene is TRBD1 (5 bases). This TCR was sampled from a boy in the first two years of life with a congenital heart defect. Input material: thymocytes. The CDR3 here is CASSYSPRVGNEQFF. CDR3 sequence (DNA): TGTGCCAGCAGTTACTCCCCCAGGGTTGGGAATGAGCAGTTCTTC.